This T cell receptor beta chain appears in the sequencing data of a study of T cell responses to AZD1222 COVID-19 vaccine. In the study overall: Researchers grouped second doses given at about 4 or about 12 weeks into one pool.

Germline CDR1 reads SGHNT; CDR2 reads YYREEE (reference sequence). Trimming cost V 1 base and J 8 bases; bases outside gene matches: 15. The CDR3 runs to 18 residues. Clones were read by immunoSEQ multiplex PCR, and TCRdb kept only the in-frame ones, dropping some. Of about 150,000 clones listed, around nine tenths are singletons. The sequencing here drew on peripheral blood, taken on day 0 of AZD1222 vaccination. The TCR originated in an adult in good health. The V and J genes are TRBV5-4 and TRBJ2-1; 10 positions agree with TRBD2. CDR3 in DNA: TGTGCCAGCAGCTTGTTTGCGAGCGGGGGGGAAAATTTTGATGAGCAGTTCTTC. It translates to CASSLFASGGENFDEQFF. The full variable domain, completed using reference TRBV5-4 and TRBJ2-1, is ETGVTQSPTHLIKTRGQQVTLRCSSQSGHNTVSWYQQALGQGPQFIFQYYREEENGRGNFPPRFSGLQFPNYSSELNVNALELDDSALYLCASSLFASGGENFDEQFFGPGTRLTVL.